Described below is a single T cell receptor beta chain sequence and its context. V shed 4 bases and J 4 bases; nucleotides not matched to a gene: 6. The CDR3 extends over 16 amino acids. The V gene's germline CDR1 is LGHDT and CDR2 YNNKEL (reference sequence). The entry originates in a study of blood T cell repertoires in COVID-19. Study background: Sites in the United States, Italy and Spain provided acute and convalescent COVID-19 samples. From T cells, B-cell-depleted T cells, or PBMCs came the material, which was cDNA or gDNA.

Enrolled during active infection, Seattle patients were then followed longitudinally. Authors' analysis steps: Amplification with reference gene primers provided the estimates of nucleated cell counts. Sequenced by immunoSEQ multiplex PCR; TCRdb stores in-frame clones only, minus some. V, J and clone size reflect that table, while D and trimming were determined from the DNA. The sample contains over 250,000 clones, 75% to 90% of which appear only once. The sequenced sample was peripheral blood. This chain joins TRBV3-1 (or the pseudogene TRBV3-2) and TRBJ2-3; 12 nucleotides match TRBD2. The TCR was taken from a woman aged 50 to 60 with COVID-19, enrolled during active disease. The CDR3 region is CASSRRLAGVADTQYF. As DNA, the CDR3 is TGTGCCAGCAGCCGCAGACTAGCGGGAGTGGCAGATACGCAGTATTTT.